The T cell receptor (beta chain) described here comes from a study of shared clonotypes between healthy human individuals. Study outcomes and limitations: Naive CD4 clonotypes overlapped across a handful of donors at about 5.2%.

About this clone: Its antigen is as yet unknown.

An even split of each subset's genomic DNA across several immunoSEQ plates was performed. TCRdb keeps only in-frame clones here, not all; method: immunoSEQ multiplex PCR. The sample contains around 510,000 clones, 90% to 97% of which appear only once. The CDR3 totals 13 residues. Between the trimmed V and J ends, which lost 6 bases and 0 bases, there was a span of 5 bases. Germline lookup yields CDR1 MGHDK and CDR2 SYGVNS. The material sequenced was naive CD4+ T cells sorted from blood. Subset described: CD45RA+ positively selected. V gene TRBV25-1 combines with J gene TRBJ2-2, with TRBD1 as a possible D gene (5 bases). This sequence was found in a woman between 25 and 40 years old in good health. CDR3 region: CASRTANTGELFF. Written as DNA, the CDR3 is TGTGCCAGCAGGACAGCGAACACCGGGGAGCTGTTTTTT.